One and the same sample provided the 16 T cell receptor beta chains below, sequenced in a study of technical replicates of blood from a few donors. Using immunoSEQ multiplex PCR, the repertoire was profiled, and TCRdb retains in-frame clones only, with some absent. This sample has approximately 84,000 clones, with 95% to 98% found just once. What was sequenced was T cells isolated from PBMCs. Receptors were obtained from a human donor in good health.

The chain couples TRBV7-9 to TRBJ1-1; D is unresolved. The CDR3 length is 16 residues. Per germline, CDR1 SEHNR and CDR2 FQNEAQ (reference sequence). Trimming cost V 1 base and J 1 base, with 13 bases left between them. The chain's CDR3 is CASSLGERGANTEAFF. The CDR3 nucleotides are TGTGCCAGCAGCTTAGGAGAGCGCGGTGCGAACACTGAAGCTTTCTTT. Full variable domain (missing parts from reference TRBV7-9 and TRBJ1-1): DTGVSQNPRHKITKRGQNVTFRCDPISEHNRLYWYRQTLGQGPEFLTYFQNEAQLEKSRLLSDRFSAERPKGSFSTLEIQRTEQGDSAMYLCASSLGERGANTEAFFGQGTRLTVV.

The chain couples TRBV5-6 to TRBJ2-1; 11 bases line up with TRBD2. Germline CDR1 is SGHDT and CDR2 is YYEEEE. J was trimmed by 4 bases and V by 1 base; bases with no gene match: 13. CDR3 length: 19 amino acids. The DNA for the CDR3 is TGTGCCAGCAGCTTGACTTGGGACTTTGGGACTAGCGGTTACAATGAGCAGTTCTTC. Translation: CASSLTWDFGTSGYNEQFF.

The chain employs TRBV30 and TRBJ1-5; D remains ambiguous. V was cut by 3 bases and J by 5 bases, with 11 bases left in between. The length of the CDR3 is 13 residues. CDR1 and CDR2 (germline): GTSNPN, SVGIG (reference sequence). This chain's CDR3 is CAWSPIEDQPQHF. CDR3 nucleotide sequence: TGTGCCTGGAGCCCTATCGAGGATCAGCCCCAGCATTTT.

This rearrangement joins TRBV18 to TRBJ1-1; TRBD1 matches 11 bases. With 5 bases clipped from V and 2 bases from J, the junction kept 10 bases outside the gene matches. This CDR3 has 17 residues. Germline V gene sequence: CDR1 KGHSH, CDR2 LQKENI. The CDR3 loop reads CASSEPWDRGSNTEAFF. The CDR3 DNA sequence: TGTGCCAGCTCAGAACCGTGGGACAGGGGGTCAAACACTGAAGCTTTCTTT.

This clone was seen once. The gene calls are TRBV28 and TRBJ1-4; 9 nucleotides agree with TRBD1. Looked up from germline, CDR1 is MDHEN and CDR2 is SYDVKM. The CDR3 length is 17 residues. Losses at the gene ends were 5 bases for V and 8 bases for J; bases not matched to a gene: 15. This chain's CDR3 is CASSTRDRVIFGEKLFF. In nucleotides, the CDR3 is TGTGCCAGCAGTACCCGGGACAGGGTAATCTTCGGCGAAAAACTGTTTTTT. Supplemented by reference TRBV28 and TRBJ1-4, the full variable domain reads DVKVTQSSRYLVKRTGEKVFLECVQDMDHENMFWYRQDPGLGLRLIYFSYDVKMKEKGDIPEGYSVSREKKERFSLILESASTNQTSMYLCASSTRDRVIFGEKLFFGSGTQLSVL.

The genes are TRBV5-1 and TRBJ2-7; 12 positions match TRBD1. Germline trimming cut 4 bases from V and 6 bases from J; bases unmatched to any gene: 5. The CDR3 has 14 residues. Looked up from germline, CDR1 is SGHRS and CDR2 is YFSETQ. CDR3 DNA sequence: TGCGCCAGCAGCCCCGGGACAGGGGGCCCCGAGCAGTACTTC. Translation: CASSPGTGGPEQYF. Full variable domain (missing parts from reference TRBV5-1 and TRBJ2-7): KAGVTQTPRYLIKTRGQQVTLSCSPISGHRSVSWYQQTPGQGLQFLFEYFSETQRNKGNFPGRFSGRQFSNSRSEMNVSTLELGDSALYLCASSPGTGGPEQYFGPGTRLTVT.

The V and J genes are TRBV6-5 and TRBJ1-2, with TRBD1 matching over 8 bases. The CDR3 loop spans 14 amino acids. J gave up 5 bases and V 3 bases, and 5 bases lay outside the gene matches. Germline loops: CDR1 MNHEY, CDR2 SVGAGI. CDR3: CASSYRQGPYGYTF. The CDR3 nucleotides read TGTGCCAGCAGTTATAGACAGGGGCCATATGGCTACACCTTC.

The V gene is TRBV6-5, the J gene TRBJ2-1; weak D call: TRBD1 (6 bases). Germline V gives CDR1 MNHEY, CDR2 SVGAGI. This CDR3 is built from 15 residues. V was trimmed by 6 bases and J by 2 bases, leaving 14 bases between them. This CDR3 reads CASRRGTAAYNEQFF. CDR3 in DNA: TGTGCCAGCAGGAGGGGGACCGCCGCCTACAATGAGCAGTTCTTC.

The J gene is TRBJ2-7, the V gene TRBV9; D not resolved. Trimming took 2 bases from V and 9 from J, leaving 15 bases between them. The length of the CDR3 is 13 residues. Germline V lookup: CDR1 SGDLS, CDR2 YYNGEE. CDR3 sequence reads: CASSVSAVAVQYF. As DNA, the CDR3 is TGTGCCAGCAGCGTGAGCGCCGTCGCTGTGCAGTACTTC. Looking up the rest from reference TRBV9 and TRBJ2-7 gives the full variable domain: DSGVTQTPKHLITATGQRVTLRCSPRSGDLSVYWYQQSLDQGLQFLIQYYNGEERAKGNILERFSAQQFPDLHSELNLSSLELGDSALYFCASSVSAVAVQYFGPGTRLTVT.

This clone was detected only once. This chain links TRBV5-1 with TRBJ1-5, with 9 positions matching TRBD1. This CDR3 has 15 residues. In germline, CDR1 is SGHRS, CDR2 YFSETQ. With 4 bases clipped from V and 0 bases from J, the junction kept 2 bases outside the gene matches. The CDR3 reads CASSRTGDSNQPQHF. The CDR3 DNA follows: TGCGCCAGCAGCCGGACAGGGGATAGCAATCAGCCCCAGCATTTT.

This chain joins TRBV27 and TRBJ1-5, with D possibly matching TRBD1 (5 bases). The ends were cut back, 3 bases at V and 1 base at J, with 10 bases in the middle. Germline V lookup: CDR1 MNHEY, CDR2 SMNVEV (reference sequence). The CDR3 consists of 15 residues. DNA of the CDR3: TGTGCCAGCAGTTTGCGGGGGACCAGCAATCAGCCCCAGCATTTT. It is translated as CASSLRGTSNQPQHF.

The V call is TRBV4-2, the J call TRBJ2-7, with unresolved D. CDR1 is LGHNA and CDR2 is YNFKEQ in the germline V gene. The CDR3 sequence is 15 residues long. V lost 0 bases and J lost 2, with 11 bases in between. DNA for the CDR3: TGTGCCAGCAGCCAAGATAAGCACAGAACCTACGAGCAGTACTTC. It translates to CASSQDKHRTYEQYF.

CDR3 bases: TGCGCCAGCAGCCCGTGGGGTACTCGGGGTGGGATGAACACTGAAGCTTTCTTT. This sequence encodes CASSPWGTRGGMNTEAFF. The V and J genes are TRBV4-1 and TRBJ1-1; D not resolved. The CDR3 length is 18 residues. The germline V gene has CDR1 MGHRA and CDR2 YSYEKL. Trimming cost V 4 bases and J 0 bases, with 21 bases left between them.

The chain couples TRBV5-6 to TRBJ2-7, with a possible D match to TRBD1 (5 bases). The CDR3 runs to 15 residues. From germline, CDR1 is SGHDT and CDR2 YYEEEE. The germline V and J ends were trimmed by 0 bases and 2 bases, with 12 bases remaining between them. The CDR3 region has the DNA TGTGCCAGCAGCTTGGATCCCCAGGGTACCTACGAGCAGTACTTC. This codes for CASSLDPQGTYEQYF.

This chain connects TRBV7-9 to TRBJ1-5; D is unclear. The CDR3 is 16 residues long. V was clipped by 2 bases and J by 4 bases, with 15 bases between them. Germline V lookup: CDR1 SEHNR, CDR2 FQNEAQ (reference sequence). The CDR3 protein is CASSLIGRAGNQPQHF. As DNA, the CDR3 is TGTGCCAGCAGCTTAATAGGTCGGGCGGGGAATCAGCCCCAGCATTTT.

The rearrangement uses TRBV7-9 and TRBJ2-7; D is perhaps TRBD2 (5 bases). V was trimmed by 5 bases and J by 6 bases, leaving 11 bases between them. CDR1 SEHNR and CDR2 FQNEAQ come from the germline V gene (reference sequence). This CDR3 has 12 amino acids. CDR3 DNA: TGTGCCAGCAGCCGATCGGGAAGCGAGCAGTACTTC. It encodes CASSRSGSEQYF.